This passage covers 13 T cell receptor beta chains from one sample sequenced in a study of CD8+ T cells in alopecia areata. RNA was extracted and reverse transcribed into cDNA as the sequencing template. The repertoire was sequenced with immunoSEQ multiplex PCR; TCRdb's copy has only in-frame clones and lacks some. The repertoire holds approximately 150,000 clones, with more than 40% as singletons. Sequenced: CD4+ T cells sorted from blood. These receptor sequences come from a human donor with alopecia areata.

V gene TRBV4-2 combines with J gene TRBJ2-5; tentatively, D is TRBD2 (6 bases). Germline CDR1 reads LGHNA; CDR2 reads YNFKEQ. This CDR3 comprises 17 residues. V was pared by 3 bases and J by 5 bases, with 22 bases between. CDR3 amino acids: CASSHSVRDSSGETQYF. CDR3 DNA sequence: TGTGCCAGCAGCCATAGTGTCCGGGACTCCTCCGGGGAGACCCAGTACTTC.

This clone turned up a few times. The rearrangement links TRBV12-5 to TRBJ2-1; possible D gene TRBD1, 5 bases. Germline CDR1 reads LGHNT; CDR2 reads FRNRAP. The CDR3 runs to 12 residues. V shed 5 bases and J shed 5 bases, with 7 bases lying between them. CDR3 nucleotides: TGTGCTAGTGGTCTGGACAACAATGAGCAGTTCTTC. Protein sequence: CASGLDNNEQFF.

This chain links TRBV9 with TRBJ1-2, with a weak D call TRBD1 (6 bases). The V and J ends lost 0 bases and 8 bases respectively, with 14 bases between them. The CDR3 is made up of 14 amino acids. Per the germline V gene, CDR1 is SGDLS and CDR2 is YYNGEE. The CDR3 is CASSVGGGVGGYTF. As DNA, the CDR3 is TGTGCCAGCAGCGTAGGAGGGGGGGTAGGCGGCTACACCTTC.

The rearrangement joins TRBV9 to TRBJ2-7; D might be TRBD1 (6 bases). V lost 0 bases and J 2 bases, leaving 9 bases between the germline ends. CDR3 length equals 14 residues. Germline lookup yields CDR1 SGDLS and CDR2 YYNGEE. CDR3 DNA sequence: TGTGCCAGCAGCGTAGACAGGGTTCCCTACGAGCAGTACTTC. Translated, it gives CASSVDRVPYEQYF. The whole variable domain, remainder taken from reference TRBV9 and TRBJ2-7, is DSGVTQTPKHLITATGQRVTLRCSPRSGDLSVYWYQQSLDQGLQFLIQYYNGEERAKGNILERFSAQQFPDLHSELNLSSLELGDSALYFCASSVDRVPYEQYFGPGTRLTVT.

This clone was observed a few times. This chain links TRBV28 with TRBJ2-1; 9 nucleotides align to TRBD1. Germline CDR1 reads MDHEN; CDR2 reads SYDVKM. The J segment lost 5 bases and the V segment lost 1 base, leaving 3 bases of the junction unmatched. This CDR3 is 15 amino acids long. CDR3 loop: CASSLSGTGNNEQFF. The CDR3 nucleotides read TGTGCCAGCAGTTTATCGGGGACAGGGAACAATGAGCAGTTCTTC.

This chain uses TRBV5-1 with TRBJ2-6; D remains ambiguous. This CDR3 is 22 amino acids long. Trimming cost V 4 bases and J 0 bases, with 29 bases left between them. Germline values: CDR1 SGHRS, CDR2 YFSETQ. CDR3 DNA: TGCGCCAGCAGCCCGGATAATGGTCCCGGCTTACAAAGGAGCTCTGGGGCCAACGTCCTGACTTTC. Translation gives CASSPDNGPGLQRSSGANVLTF.

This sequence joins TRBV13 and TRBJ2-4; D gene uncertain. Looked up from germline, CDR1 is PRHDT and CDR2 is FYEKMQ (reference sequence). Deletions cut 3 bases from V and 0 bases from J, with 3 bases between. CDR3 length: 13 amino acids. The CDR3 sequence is CASSFGAKNIQYF. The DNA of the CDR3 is TGTGCCAGCAGCTTCGGAGCCAAAAACATTCAGTACTTC.

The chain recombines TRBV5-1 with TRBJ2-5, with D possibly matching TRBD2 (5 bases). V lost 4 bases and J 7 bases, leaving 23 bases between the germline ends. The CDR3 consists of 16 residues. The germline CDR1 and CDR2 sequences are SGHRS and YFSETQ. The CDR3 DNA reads TGCGCCAGCAGCCCGATATGGGGTGGAGGAGAAGGGACCCAGTACTTC. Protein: CASSPIWGGGEGTQYF.

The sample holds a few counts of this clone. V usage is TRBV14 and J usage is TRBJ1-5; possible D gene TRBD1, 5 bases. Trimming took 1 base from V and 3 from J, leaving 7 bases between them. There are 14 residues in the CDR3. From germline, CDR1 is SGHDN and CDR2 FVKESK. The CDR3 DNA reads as TGTGCCAGCAGCCAAGGGGGGTCCAATCAGCCCCAGCATTTT. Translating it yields CASSQGGSNQPQHF.

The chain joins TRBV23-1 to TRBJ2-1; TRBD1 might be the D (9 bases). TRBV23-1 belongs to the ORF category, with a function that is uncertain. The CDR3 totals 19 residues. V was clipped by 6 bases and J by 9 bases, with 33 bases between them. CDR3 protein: CASSTVTGGLESRYCEQFF. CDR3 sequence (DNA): TGCGCCAGCAGCACCGTGACAGGGGGACTAGAGTCGCGTTATTGTGAGCAGTTCTTC.

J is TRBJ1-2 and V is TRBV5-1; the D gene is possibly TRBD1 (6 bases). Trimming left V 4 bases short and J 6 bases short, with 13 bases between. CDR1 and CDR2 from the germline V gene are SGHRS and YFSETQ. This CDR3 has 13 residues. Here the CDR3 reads CASSPDRTDGYTF. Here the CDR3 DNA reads TGCGCCAGCAGCCCGGACAGAACGGATGGCTACACCTTC.

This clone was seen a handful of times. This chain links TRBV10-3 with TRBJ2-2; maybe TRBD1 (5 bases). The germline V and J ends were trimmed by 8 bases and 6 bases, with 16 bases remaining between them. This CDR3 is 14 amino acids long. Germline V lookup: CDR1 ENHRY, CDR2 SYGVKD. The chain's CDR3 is CAIRRQGEAGELFF. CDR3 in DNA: TGTGCCATCCGTCGTCAGGGTGAAGCCGGGGAGCTGTTTTTT.

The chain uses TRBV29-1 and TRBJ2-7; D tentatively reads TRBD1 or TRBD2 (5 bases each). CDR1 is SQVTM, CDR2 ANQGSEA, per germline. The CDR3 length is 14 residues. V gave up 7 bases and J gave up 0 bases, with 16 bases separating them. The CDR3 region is CSARGVLSSYEQYF. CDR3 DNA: TGCAGCGCCCGAGGGGTCTTGAGCTCCTACGAGCAGTACTTC.